Below, one T cell receptor beta chain is given with its context. The data stem from a study of early stage breast cancer tumors. The CDR3 consists of 16 residues. From germline, CDR1 is SGHNT and CDR2 YENEEA. V lost 4 bases to trimming and J lost 2 bases; unmatched junction nucleotides: 4. The method was immunoSEQ multiplex PCR; TCRdb's version includes in-frame clones alone and lacks a portion of them. The sample contains 45,000 to 60,000 clones, roughly 84% of which appear only once. This TCR came from a person between 50 and 60 years old with breast cancer. Material for sequencing was blood. The chain recombines TRBV11-3 with TRBJ2-3; 12 bases agree with TRBD2. This chain's CDR3 is CASSSGLAGPTDTQYF. CDR3 DNA sequence: TGTGCCAGCAGCTCAGGACTAGCGGGGCCCACAGATACGCAGTATTTT.